Shown below are 32 T cell receptor beta chains from a single sample sequenced in a study of control samples from healthy donors and cancer patients. Only in-frame clones appear in the TCRdb table, and some are missing; sequencing was by immunoSEQ multiplex PCR. The sample has 40,000 to 50,000 clones, roughly 94% seen once. The sample was blood. These receptors all come from a man between 60 and 75 years old in good health.

The CDR3 sequence: CASSQGYPLGTEAFF. DNA of the CDR3: TGTGCCAGCAGCCAAGGATACCCGCTCGGCACTGAAGCTTTCTTT. The chain is built from TRBV14 and TRBJ1-1; no definite D call. The V and J ends lost 1 base and 4 bases respectively, with 13 bases between them. CDR1 is SGHDN and CDR2 is FVKESK in the germline V gene. The CDR3 runs to 15 residues.

The chain's CDR3 is CASSVSVDGELFF. The CDR3 nucleotides are TGTGCCAGCAGTGTTAGCGTCGACGGGGAGCTGTTTTTT. The chain is built from TRBV6-4 and TRBJ2-2; D possibly corresponds to TRBD2 (5 bases). The V end lost 4 bases, the J end lost 7 bases, and 10 bases lay between the germline ends. Germline CDR1 and CDR2: MRHNA and SNTAGT. This CDR3 comprises 13 residues.

The chain uses TRBV18 and TRBJ1-2; the D is unclear. The V end lost 0 bases, the J end lost 10 bases, and 15 bases lay between the germline ends. CDR3 length equals 14 residues. Per the germline V gene, CDR1 is KGHSH and CDR2 is LQKENI. The CDR3 region is CASSPPGPIMAYTF. The CDR3 coding sequence is TGTGCCAGCTCACCACCCGGACCAATCATGGCCTACACCTTC. Variable domain in full (rest from reference TRBV18 and TRBJ1-2): NAGVMQNPRHLVRRRGQEARLRCSPMKGHSHVYWYRQLPEEGLKFMVYLQKENIIDESGMPKERFSAEFPKEGPSILRIQQVVRGDSAAYFCASSPPGPIMAYTFGSGTRLTVV.

The chain combines TRBV7-3 with TRBJ2-2; no clear D gene. CDR3 size: 16 residues. Germline V gives CDR1 SGHTA, CDR2 FQGTGA. The V end was cut by 0 bases, the J end by 0 bases, with 8 bases between. The DNA of the CDR3 is TGTGCCAGCAGCTTAACGTTCGGTGCGAACACCGGGGAGCTGTTTTTT. Translating it yields CASSLTFGANTGELFF.

This chain connects TRBV7-6 to TRBJ2-3; 12 bases line up with TRBD2. The V segment lost 3 bases and the J segment 0 bases; nucleotides outside the gene matches: 7. This CDR3 is 18 amino acids long. CDR1 and CDR2 (germline): SGHVS, FNYEAQ. The CDR3 here is CASSFGWTSGTSTDTQYF. The CDR3 coding sequence is TGTGCCAGCAGCTTCGGTTGGACTAGCGGGACTAGCACAGATACGCAGTATTTT.

Concerning this clone: This same CDR3 is encoded by further DNA sequences in the sample. The V gene is TRBV6-1, the J gene TRBJ2-2; TRBD2 might be the D (5 bases). Germline loops: CDR1 MNHNS, CDR2 SASEGT. The CDR3 contains 15 residues. With 1 base removed from V and 6 bases from J, the gap between germline ends came to 12 bases. The CDR3 DNA follows: TGTGCCAGCAGTGAAGGGGCGGGCGGGCCCGGGGAGCTGTTTTTT. Protein: CASSEGAGGPGELFF.

The chain links TRBV24-1 to TRBJ2-5, with a tentative D call TRBD1 (5 bases). Germline V lookup: CDR1 KGHDR, CDR2 SFDVKD. The CDR3 covers 15 residues. V was trimmed by 2 bases and J by 1 base, leaving 10 bases between them. CDR3 sequence (DNA): TGTGCCACCAGTGATTATGTAGACAGCCAAGAGACCCAGTACTTC. Its translation is CATSDYVDSQETQYF.

The chain has TRBV7-9 and TRBJ2-7; a possible D gene is TRBD1 (5 bases). V lost 1 base to trimming and J lost 1 base, with 14 bases between them. The germline V gene has CDR1 SEHNR and CDR2 FQNEAQ (reference sequence). The CDR3 totals 16 residues. DNA of the CDR3: TGTGCCAGCAGCTTAGTTAAGGGGATCCTATCCTACGAGCAGTACTTC. Its protein product is CASSLVKGILSYEQYF.

Only one count was recorded for this clone. The chain couples TRBV5-1 to TRBJ1-3, with D tentatively TRBD1 (6 bases). With 1 base removed from V and 0 bases from J, the gap between germline ends came to 11 bases. The CDR3 loop spans 16 amino acids. Germline V gives CDR1 SGHRS, CDR2 YFSETQ. The CDR3 protein is CASSLQGSNSGNTIYF. CDR3 coding DNA: TGCGCCAGCAGCTTGCAGGGGTCCAACTCTGGAAACACCATATATTTT.

In DNA, the CDR3 is TGTGCCTGGAGTGTAGAATTTCGACTAGCGGGATTATTCGGCCCCACAGATACGCAGTATTTT. Translated: CAWSVEFRLAGLFGPTDTQYF. The chain employs TRBV30 and TRBJ2-3, with TRBD2 matching 11 bases. Looked up from germline, CDR1 is GTSNPN and CDR2 is SVGIG (reference sequence). The V and J ends lost 0 bases and 2 bases, in that order; junction bases with no gene match: 19. The CDR3 is 21 amino acids.

This rearrangement joins TRBV7-2 to TRBJ1-5, with D hard to call. This CDR3 contains 12 residues. The V end lost 1 base, the J end lost 5 bases, and 3 bases lay between the germline ends. Germline-derived CDR1 and CDR2 are SGHTA and FQGNSA. CDR3 in DNA: TGTGCCAGCAGCTTAGACTATCAGCCCCAGCATTTT. Translated, it gives CASSLDYQPQHF.

This chain joins TRBV24-1 and TRBJ2-5, with 7 bases that match TRBD1. Trimming removed 3 bases from V and 4 bases from J; junction bases left unmatched: 10. The length of the CDR3 is 16 residues. CDR1 KGHDR and CDR2 SFDVKD come from the germline V gene. CDR3: CATSDAKGAFGETQYF. Here the CDR3 DNA reads TGTGCCACCAGTGATGCCAAGGGGGCTTTCGGAGAGACCCAGTACTTC.

The chain is built from TRBV7-6 and TRBJ1-6; no reliable D call. V lost 2 bases and J lost 13, with 12 bases in between. The CDR3 is made up of 13 amino acids. Germline CDR1 reads SGHVS; CDR2 reads FNYEAQ. This CDR3 reads CASSLRATGPLHF. CDR3 coding DNA: TGTGCCAGCAGCTTAAGGGCCACCGGGCCCCTCCACTTT.

The chain uses TRBV12-5 and TRBJ2-7; 9 bases fit TRBD2. CDR1 is LGHNT, CDR2 FRNRAP, per germline. The CDR3 extends over 19 amino acids. The junction had 15 bases not matched to a gene; V was cut back by 0 bases and J by 3 bases. The CDR3, as DNA: TGTGCTAGTGGTTTGGTACTAAAAAGTAGTGAGCGGGAGGACTACGAGCAGTACTTC. Translation gives CASGLVLKSSEREDYEQYF.

J is TRBJ2-5 and V is TRBV3-1 (or the pseudogene TRBV3-2); unclear D gene. The CDR3 spans 12 residues. Germline V gives CDR1 LGHDT, CDR2 YNNKEL (reference sequence). Trimming pared 1 base from V and 5 bases from J, leaving 5 bases between. The DNA of the CDR3 is TGTGCCAGCAGCCAAGTCGCCGAGACCCAGTACTTC. It is translated as CASSQVAETQYF.

This clone was found once. This CDR3 reads CATSDSGQGIDEQFF. CDR3 DNA: TGTGCCACCAGTGATTCCGGACAGGGCATCGATGAGCAGTTCTTC. J is TRBJ2-1 and V is TRBV24-1, with TRBD1 identical over 8 bases. Germline CDR1 reads KGHDR; CDR2 reads SFDVKD. The V segment lost 2 bases and the J segment 8 bases; nucleotides outside the gene matches: 7. There are 15 residues in the CDR3.

The chain links TRBV30 to TRBJ1-4; D gene ambiguous. This CDR3 is built from 16 residues. Germline-derived CDR1 and CDR2 are GTSNPN and SVGIG (reference sequence). Trimming removed 3 bases at V and 0 bases at J, with 14 bases between. The CDR3 sequence: CAWSNPFRSTNEKLFF. CDR3 DNA: TGTGCCTGGAGCAACCCATTTCGGTCAACTAATGAAAAACTGTTTTTT.

This chain links TRBV28 with TRBJ2-5; the D gene is possibly TRBD2 (6 bases). Germline V gene lookup returns CDR1 MDHEN and CDR2 SYDVKM. The CDR3 spans 13 residues. V was clipped by 5 bases and J by 5 bases, with 12 bases between them. This CDR3 reads CASSPGGLETQYF. The CDR3 DNA reads TGTGCCAGCAGTCCCGGAGGGTTGGAGACCCAGTACTTC.

The J gene is TRBJ2-1, the V gene TRBV7-8; possibly TRBD1 for D (5 bases). The CDR3 consists of 14 residues. The germline V and J ends were trimmed by 3 bases and 5 bases, with 11 bases remaining between them. Germline loops: CDR1 SGHVS, CDR2 FQNEAQ. The CDR3 DNA follows: TGTGCCAGCAGCTTTACGACAGAACACAATGAGCAGTTCTTC. Its translation is CASSFTTEHNEQFF.

The sample holds a few counts of this clone. The chain employs TRBV3-1 (or the pseudogene TRBV3-2) and TRBJ1-2; 10 bases are shared with TRBD1. Trimming removed 3 bases from V and 6 bases from J; junction bases left unmatched: 4. The CDR3 sequence is 14 residues long. Germline values: CDR1 LGHDT, CDR2 YNNKEL (reference sequence). CDR3 nucleotides: TGTGCCAGCAGCCAGGCCGGGACAGGGGATGGCTACACCTTC. Amino acids: CASSQAGTGDGYTF.

The chain is built from TRBV14 and TRBJ2-3; 11 positions agree with TRBD2. The junction had 8 bases not matched to a gene; V was cut back by 3 bases and J by 0 bases. Germline V lookup: CDR1 SGHDN, CDR2 FVKESK. CDR3 length: 18 residues. The CDR3 region has the DNA TGTGCCAGCAGCCAGCGAACTAGCGGGAGTTTCAGCACAGATACGCAGTATTTT. Translating gives CASSQRTSGSFSTDTQYF.

This chain connects TRBV2 to TRBJ2-7; D gene unclear. The CDR3 has 13 amino acids. The germline V and J ends were trimmed by 7 bases and 7 bases, with 17 bases remaining between them. CDR1 is SNHLY and CDR2 is FYNNEI in the germline V gene. The CDR3 DNA is TGTGCCAGCACCCTGGTTGAACTCACGGAGCAGTACTTC. This gives the protein CASTLVELTEQYF. Together with reference TRBV2 and TRBJ2-7, the CDR3 gives the full variable domain: EPEVTQTPSHQVTQMGQEVILRCVPISNHLYFYWYRQILGQKVEFLVSFYNNEISEKSEIFDDQFSVERPDGSNFTLKIRSTKLEDSAMYFCASTLVELTEQYFGPGTRLTVT.

This chain uses TRBV19 with TRBJ2-1, with TRBD1 matching 9 bases. There are 15 residues in the CDR3. Germline V CDR1 and CDR2: LNHDA, SQIVND (reference sequence). V lost 4 bases, J lost 8 bases, and 9 bases stayed unmatched. CDR3 DNA sequence: TGTGCCAGTAGTAGAAGACAGGGGGACATCGATGAGCAGTTCTTC. Residues: CASSRRQGDIDEQFF.

The rearrangement uses TRBV9 and TRBJ2-7; 8 bases match TRBD2. With V trimmed by 4 bases and J by 4 bases, 10 bases remained unmatched. CDR3 size: 15 residues. Germline V CDR1 and CDR2: SGDLS, YYNGEE. This CDR3 is CASSRGGTSDYEQYF. The CDR3 coding sequence is TGTGCCAGCAGCCGAGGGGGGACTAGTGATTACGAGCAGTACTTC.

The rearrangement links TRBV2 to TRBJ2-1; 9 bases match TRBD1. Germline V gives CDR1 SNHLY, CDR2 FYNNEI. This CDR3 spans 18 amino acids. Trimming cost V 7 bases and J 10 bases; bases outside gene matches: 23. CDR3 protein: CASTQSGQGFASTEEQFF. CDR3 sequence (DNA): TGTGCCAGCACCCAATCGGGACAGGGCTTTGCGTCTACCGAGGAGCAGTTCTTC.

The chain combines TRBV5-1 with TRBJ2-1; 9 nucleotides agree with TRBD2. This CDR3 is built from 15 residues. Germline V gene lookup returns CDR1 SGHRS and CDR2 YFSETQ. V lost 0 bases, J lost 5 bases, and 3 bases stayed unmatched. CDR3 sequence reads: CASSLVLAGNNEQFF. CDR3 nucleotide sequence: TGCGCCAGCAGCTTGGTCCTAGCGGGGAACAATGAGCAGTTCTTC.

This chain joins TRBV5-1 and TRBJ2-1, with D perhaps TRBD1 (6 bases). Germline V lookup: CDR1 SGHRS, CDR2 YFSETQ. Trimming cost V 6 bases and J 10 bases, with 14 bases left between them. The CDR3 spans 12 residues. CDR3 DNA: TGCGCCAGCAACCCAGAGGGGGAAGAGCAGTTCTTC. It codes for CASNPEGEEQFF.

This sequence joins TRBV29-1 and TRBJ2-4; TRBD2 aligns across 9 bases. The length of the CDR3 is 16 residues. With 1 base clipped from V and 2 bases from J, the junction kept 6 bases outside the gene matches. Germline V gene sequence: CDR1 SQVTM, CDR2 ANQGSEA. As DNA, the CDR3 is TGCAGCGTTGAAGTTGGCGGGAGGGCGACCAAAAACATTCAGTACTTC. It encodes CSVEVGGRATKNIQYF.

This sequence joins TRBV6-6 and TRBJ2-5; TRBD1 might be the D (6 bases). CDR1 MNHNY and CDR2 SVGAGI come from the germline V gene (reference sequence). This CDR3 is built from 12 residues. V was cut by 5 bases and J by 5 bases, with 9 bases left in between. The CDR3 loop is CASSGGRETQYF. The CDR3 DNA sequence: TGTGCCAGCAGTGGGGGCCGCGAGACCCAGTACTTC.

The genes are TRBV19 and TRBJ2-1, with 8 positions matching TRBD1. V dropped 2 bases and J dropped 8; count of bases not matched to a gene: 8. Germline-derived CDR1 and CDR2 are LNHDA and SQIVND (reference sequence). This CDR3 is 15 amino acids long. CDR3 residues: CASSIIQGANYEQFF. DNA of the CDR3: TGTGCCAGTAGTATAATCCAGGGGGCTAATTATGAGCAGTTCTTC.

The chain joins TRBV30 to TRBJ2-7; D gene unclear. This CDR3 has 12 residues. From germline, CDR1 is GTSNPN and CDR2 SVGIG (reference sequence). V was clipped by 3 bases and J by 3 bases, with 9 bases between them. CDR3 region: CAWSAQVYEQYF. Written as DNA, the CDR3 is TGTGCCTGGAGCGCCCAAGTCTACGAGCAGTACTTC. Together with reference TRBV30 and TRBJ2-7, the CDR3 gives the full variable domain: SQTIHQWPATLVQPVGSPLSLECTVEGTSNPNLYWYRQAAGRGLQLLFYSVGIGQISSEVPQNLSASRPQDRQFILSSKKLLLSDSGFYLCAWSAQVYEQYFGPGTRLTVT.

The rearrangement uses TRBV5-1 and TRBJ1-5; D might be TRBD1 (5 bases). Germline CDR1 is SGHRS and CDR2 is YFSETQ. V shed 0 bases and J shed 5 bases, with 12 bases lying between them. The CDR3 covers 15 residues. This CDR3 reads CASSLAGAGYQPQHF. The CDR3 DNA reads as TGCGCCAGCAGCTTGGCCGGGGCAGGATATCAGCCCCAGCATTTT.